This record covers a single TCR beta chain. Germline V gene lookup returns CDR1 SGHNT and CDR2 YYREEE (reference sequence). Losses at the gene ends were 4 bases for V and 0 bases for J; bases not matched to a gene: 10. The CDR3 has 18 amino acids. The sample comes from a study of blood T cell repertoires in COVID-19. Authors' analysis steps: Nucleated cell number was recorded as an estimate derived from reference gene primer amplification. Clones were read by immunoSEQ multiplex PCR, and TCRdb kept only the in-frame ones, dropping some. V, J and clone size are taken as reported in that table, and D and trimming were inferred from the DNA itself. The table lists 110,000 to 150,000 clones, around 89% of them singletons.

The chain has TRBV5-4 and TRBJ1-6; 7 bases agree with TRBD1. This receptor was obtained from a woman older than 75 with acute or convalescent COVID-19. Sample: peripheral blood. CDR3: CASSGTGQMSSYNSPLHF. CDR3 DNA sequence: TGTGCCAGCAGCGGGACGGGACAGATGAGCTCCTATAATTCACCCCTCCACTTT.